Listed here are 22 T cell receptor beta chains from one sample, sequenced in a study of blood T cell repertoires in COVID-19. The repertoire was sequenced with immunoSEQ multiplex PCR; TCRdb's copy has only in-frame clones and lacks some. In the table there are around 95,000 clones, around 88% of which are singletons. Sample: peripheral blood. The receptors were sampled from a human donor in a cohort sampled during active COVID-19.

The chain couples TRBV9 to TRBJ2-7, with a possible D match to TRBD2 (5 bases). V was shortened by 0 bases and J by 5 bases, with 15 bases between the two germline ends. CDR1 SGDLS and CDR2 YYNGEE come from the germline V gene. The CDR3 length is 15 residues. The CDR3 region has the DNA TGTGCCAGCAGCGTAGAAGCGACTACCCGTGACGAGCAGTACTTC. Residues: CASSVEATTRDEQYF.

This sequence joins TRBV6-5 and TRBJ1-1; D gene uncertain. Trimming removed 6 bases from V and 9 bases from J, with 17 bases in between. The CDR3 consists of 13 residues. CDR1 MNHEY and CDR2 SVGAGI come from the germline V gene. This CDR3 is CASSRGVDSKAFF. CDR3 DNA: TGTGCCAGCAGCCGGGGTGTAGATTCGAAAGCTTTCTTT.

The CDR3 sequence: CASSLGRSRTDTQYF. The CDR3 DNA follows: TGTGCCAGCAGCCTCGGGAGGAGTCGCACAGATACGCAGTATTTT. The chain uses TRBV3-1 (or the pseudogene TRBV3-2) and TRBJ2-3; 7 bases agree with TRBD2. CDR1 LGHDT and CDR2 YNNKEL come from the germline V gene (reference sequence). V gave up 4 bases and J gave up 1 base; unmatched junction bases: 5. The CDR3 totals 15 residues.

This chain connects TRBV18 to TRBJ2-1, with D possibly matching TRBD2 (6 bases). The CDR3 contains 14 residues. Germline CDR1 KGHSH, CDR2 LQKENI. Deletions cut 2 bases from V and 6 bases from J, with 11 bases between. CDR3 in amino acids: CASSPSVRGNEQFF. For the CDR3, the DNA is TGTGCCAGCTCACCATCGGTGCGGGGCAATGAGCAGTTCTTC. The entire variable domain, with the rest obtained from reference TRBV18 and TRBJ2-1, is as follows: NAGVMQNPRHLVRRRGQEARLRCSPMKGHSHVYWYRQLPEEGLKFMVYLQKENIIDESGMPKERFSAEFPKEGPSILRIQQVVRGDSAAYFCASSPSVRGNEQFFGPGTRLTVL.

The chain combines TRBV6-2 or TRBV6-3 with TRBJ2-7, with D possibly TRBD1 on 6 matching bases. The V gene's germline CDR1 is MNHEY and CDR2 SVGEGT. The CDR3 runs to 14 residues. Trimming pared 2 bases from V and 3 bases from J, leaving 11 bases between. DNA for the CDR3: TGTGCCAGCAGTTACCCGGACAGCAGCTACGAGCAGTACTTC. Its protein product is CASSYPDSSYEQYF.

The rearrangement uses TRBV28 and TRBJ1-3; D is unclear. Per germline, CDR1 MDHEN and CDR2 SYDVKM. The length of the CDR3 is 14 residues. Trimming shortened V by 4 bases and J by 4 bases, and 11 bases separated the two germline ends. The DNA of the CDR3 is TGTGCCAGCAGTTCTCGTCTCTTGGGAAACACCATATATTTT. As protein: CASSSRLLGNTIYF.

The chain is built from TRBV28 and TRBJ1-5; D gene unclear. V lost 6 bases, J lost 2 bases, and 11 bases lay in between. CDR3 length equals 14 residues. The germline CDR1 and CDR2 sequences are MDHEN and SYDVKM. Here the CDR3 reads CASRNAGRNQPQHF. Here the CDR3 DNA reads TGTGCCAGCAGGAATGCGGGCCGCAATCAGCCCCAGCATTTT.

The V call is TRBV5-1, the J call TRBJ2-1, with D uncertain. The CDR3 has 15 residues. Germline V CDR1 and CDR2: SGHRS, YFSETQ. V shed 0 bases and J shed 4 bases, with 11 bases lying between them. CDR3 in amino acids: CASSLETLRYNEQFF. CDR3 in DNA: TGCGCCAGCAGCTTGGAAACCCTACGGTACAATGAGCAGTTCTTC.

This clone is a singleton in its sample. The gene calls are TRBV5-4 and TRBJ2-1, with no clear D. The CDR3 totals 14 residues. Germline V gene data show CDR1 as SGHNT and CDR2 as YYREEE (reference sequence). The V end lost 0 bases, the J end lost 7 bases, and 11 bases lay between the germline ends. CDR3 in amino acids: CASSLDWPGNEQFF. CDR3 in DNA: TGTGCCAGCAGCTTGGACTGGCCCGGGAATGAGCAGTTCTTC.

The table lists this clone with a count of one. As DNA, the CDR3 is TGCGCCAGCAGCTTGTCCGGGACAGGGGTTCCAGATACGCAGTATTTT. Its translation is CASSLSGTGVPDTQYF. The chain employs TRBV5-1 and TRBJ2-3, with 10 bases matching TRBD1. Per germline, CDR1 SGHRS and CDR2 YFSETQ. V was clipped by 1 base and J by 4 bases; unmatched bases: 6. This CDR3 is 16 amino acids long.

The chain couples TRBV19 to TRBJ2-2; a weak D match, TRBD1 (5 bases). The CDR3 covers 16 residues. V was shortened by 5 bases and J by 1 base, with 14 bases between the two germline ends. Germline loops: CDR1 LNHDA, CDR2 SQIVND (reference sequence). In nucleotides, the CDR3 is TGTGCCAGTAGTGCGCCCGTAGGGGTGAACACCGGGGAGCTGTTTTTT. It yields the protein CASSAPVGVNTGELFF.

This chain joins TRBV7-8 and TRBJ2-5; D uncertain. V gave up 1 base and J gave up 3 bases, with 12 bases separating them. The CDR3 spans 15 residues. Germline values: CDR1 SGHVS, CDR2 FQNEAQ. CDR3 protein: CASSLVKAFEETQYF. CDR3 DNA sequence: TGTGCCAGCAGCTTAGTTAAAGCCTTTGAAGAGACCCAGTACTTC.

The chain employs TRBV5-1 and TRBJ1-5; D possibly corresponds to TRBD1 (5 bases). CDR3 length: 15 residues. Germline CDR1 SGHRS, CDR2 YFSETQ. The ends were cut back, 0 bases at V and 7 bases at J, with 14 bases in the middle. This CDR3 is CASSLVPGFEQPQHF. CDR3 DNA sequence: TGCGCCAGCAGCTTGGTGCCAGGGTTTGAGCAGCCCCAGCATTTT.

The genes are TRBV25-1 and TRBJ2-3, with 11 positions matching TRBD2. J gave up 2 bases and V 3 bases, and 7 bases lay outside the gene matches. This CDR3 has 17 residues. Germline CDR1 MGHDK, CDR2 SYGVNS. The CDR3 nucleotides are TGTGCCAGCAGTGAGGGGGGACTAGCGGTCCTCACAGATACGCAGTATTTT. Its protein product is CASSEGGLAVLTDTQYF.

This clone has just one count. CDR3 DNA sequence: TGTGCCAGCAGGAAGGGGTCAGGTAGGAATCAGCCCCAGCATTTT. As protein: CASRKGSGRNQPQHF. J is TRBJ1-5 and V is TRBV2; tentative D call: TRBD1 (5 bases). The CDR3 has 15 amino acids. Per the germline V gene, CDR1 is SNHLY and CDR2 is FYNNEI. Trimming left V 6 bases short and J 4 bases short, with 16 bases between.

V gene TRBV20-1 combines with J gene TRBJ1-1; D call uncertain. V lost 1 base and J 7 bases, leaving 4 bases between the germline ends. CDR1 and CDR2 from the germline V gene are DFQATT and SNEGSKA (reference sequence). This CDR3 has 10 residues. CDR3 protein: CSARVREAFF. In DNA form, the CDR3 reads TGCAGTGCTAGAGTCCGTGAAGCTTTCTTT.

This clone was seen just once. V and J are TRBV5-1 and TRBJ2-7, with 10 bases aligning to TRBD1. Germline CDR1 SGHRS, CDR2 YFSETQ. With V trimmed by 5 bases and J by 5 bases, 16 bases remained unmatched. The CDR3 totals 17 residues. Here the CDR3 reads CASRVRIGTGVPHEQYF. The CDR3, as DNA: TGCGCCAGCAGGGTTCGAATAGGGACAGGGGTTCCCCACGAGCAGTACTTC.

CDR3 sequence reads: CASSRYRGVHNSPLHF. In DNA form, the CDR3 reads TGTGCCAGCAGCCGTTACAGGGGAGTCCATAATTCACCCCTCCACTTT. This chain joins TRBV28 and TRBJ1-6, with 7 bases matching TRBD1. The CDR3 consists of 16 residues. Germline V gene sequence: CDR1 MDHEN, CDR2 SYDVKM. J gave up 5 bases and V 6 bases, and 10 bases lay outside the gene matches.

The chain uses TRBV21-1 and TRBJ1-1. TRBV21-1 is assigned pseudogene status. This CDR3 region has 16 residues. CDR3 bases: TGTGCCAGCAGCAAAGGATGTGAGACCCGGGGAACTGAAGCTTTCTTT. Residues: CASSKGCETRGTEAFF.

This clone was seen just once. This chain connects TRBV19 to TRBJ1-6, with 7 bases fitting TRBD1. CDR1 is LNHDA, CDR2 SQIVND, per germline (reference sequence). V shed 7 bases, J shed 3 bases, and the junction held 3 bases outside the gene matches. The CDR3 consists of 14 residues. The DNA for the CDR3 is TGTGCCAGTACCGGGGACAGCTATAATTCACCCCTCCACTTT. Translation: CASTGDSYNSPLHF.

V gene TRBV10-2 combines with J gene TRBJ2-7; TRBD2 agrees at 12 bases. There are 17 residues in the CDR3. V lost 8 bases, J lost 2 bases, and 13 bases stayed unmatched. Germline CDR1 is WSHSY and CDR2 is SAAADI. The CDR3 coding sequence is TGCGCCAGCGGCGATCCCCCGACTAGCGGGAGCGCCTACGAGCAGTACTTC. Its protein product is CASGDPPTSGSAYEQYF.

The chain combines TRBV11-3 with TRBJ2-1; 7 bases match TRBD2. Per the germline V gene, CDR1 is SGHNT and CDR2 is YENEEA. V shed 1 base, J shed 6 bases, and the junction held 6 bases outside the gene matches. The CDR3 loop spans 15 amino acids. The CDR3 DNA follows: TGTGCCAGCAGCTTAGTGGCGGGAGTGGGCAATGAGCAGTTCTTC. It translates to CASSLVAGVGNEQFF.